These 2 T cell receptor beta chains were all obtained from the same sample, sequenced in a study of breast tumors, draining lymph nodes, adjacent tissues. One entry per CDR3 protein, called by TCRdb with MiXCR from the multiplex PCR reads. This table has approximately 300,000 distinct CDR3 sequences, under 35% appearing once. Samples came from axillary lymph nodes draining the breast cancer. The sample consisted of axillary lymph node tissue. The receptors shown here come from a female donor with breast cancer. Some clones in this sample may be carry-over from other donors' samples.

This chain joins TRBV19 and TRBJ2-2; TRBD2 might be the D (6 bases). V was clipped by 4 bases and J by 7 bases, with 16 bases between them. Per the germline V gene, CDR1 is LNHDA and CDR2 is SQIVND (reference sequence). The CDR3 contains 15 residues. CDR3 nucleotides: TGTGCCAGTAGTACGGGACGGCGGGGATACGGGGAGCTGTTTTTT. It yields the protein CASSTGRRGYGELFF.

The chain carries TRBV14 and TRBJ1-1; 8 nucleotides align to TRBD1. From germline, CDR1 is SGHDN and CDR2 FVKESK. CDR3 length equals 17 residues. Trimming removed 1 base from V and 4 bases from J; junction bases left unmatched: 11. CDR3 sequence: CASSQVGQGAQGTEAFF. The CDR3 DNA is TGTGCCAGCAGCCAAGTAGGCCAGGGGGCGCAGGGCACTGAAGCTTTCTTT. Full variable domain (remainder filled in from reference TRBV14 and TRBJ1-1): EAGVTQFPSHSVIEKGQTVTLRCDPISGHDNLYWYRRVMGKEIKFLLHFVKESKQDESGMPNNRFLAERTGGTYSTLKVQPAELEDSGVYFCASSQVGQGAQGTEAFFGQGTRLTVV.